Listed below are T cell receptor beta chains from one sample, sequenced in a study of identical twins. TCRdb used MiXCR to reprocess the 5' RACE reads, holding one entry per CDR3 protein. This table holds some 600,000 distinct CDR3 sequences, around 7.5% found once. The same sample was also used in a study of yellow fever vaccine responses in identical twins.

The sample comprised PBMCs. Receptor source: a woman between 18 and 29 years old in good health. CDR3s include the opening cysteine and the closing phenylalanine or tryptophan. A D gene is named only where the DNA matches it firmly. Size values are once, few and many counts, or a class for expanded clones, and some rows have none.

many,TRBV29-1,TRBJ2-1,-,TGCAGCGTTGACTCCTTGGTTTGGTCCTACAATGAGCAGTTCTTC,CSVDSLVWSYNEQFF
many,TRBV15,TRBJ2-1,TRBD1,TGTGCCACCAGCAGTATTGGGACAGGGGTAGAGCAGTTCTTC,CATSSIGTGVEQFF
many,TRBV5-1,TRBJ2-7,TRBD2,TGCGCCAGCAGCATATACCCTAGCGGGGGAAGCTCCTACGAGCAGTACTTC,CASSIYPSGGSSYEQYF
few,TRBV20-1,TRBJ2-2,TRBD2,TGCAGTGCCCCCTCGACCGCGGGAGGGGGGACCGGGGAGCTGTTTTTT,CSAPSTAGGGTGELFF
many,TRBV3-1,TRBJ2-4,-,TGTGCCAGCAGCCAGGGAAGAAACATTCAGTACTTC,CASSQGRNIQYF
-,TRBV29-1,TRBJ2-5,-,TGCAGCGTTGAAATGGCGGGGAATAACCAAGAGACCCAGTACTTC,CSVEMAGNNQETQYF
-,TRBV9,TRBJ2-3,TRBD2,TGTGCCAGCAGCGTTAGCGGGGGACCCACAGATACGCAGTATTTT,CASSVSGGPTDTQYF
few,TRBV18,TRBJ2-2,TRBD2,TGTGCCAGCTCACCTCGGGAGGCACCCCTCACCGGGGAGCTGTTTTTT,CASSPREAPLTGELFF
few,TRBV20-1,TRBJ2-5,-,TGCAGTGCTAGCTGGTGGGGGGAAGAGACCCAGTACTTC,CSASWWGEETQYF
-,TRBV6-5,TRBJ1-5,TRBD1,TGTGCCAGCAGTTCGAAGGGGACAGGGGCCGCTGGGAGCAATCAGCCCCAGCATTTT,CASSSKGTGAAGSNQPQHF
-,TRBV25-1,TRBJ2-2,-,TGTGCCAGCAGTGATCGTACGGGGGGGGAGCTGTTTTTT,CASSDRTGGELFF
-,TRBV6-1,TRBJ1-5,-,TGTGCCAGCAGCCGGATTAAGGATCAGCCCCAGCATTTT,CASSRIKDQPQHF
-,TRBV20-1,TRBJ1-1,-,TGCAGTGCTTCTCAGCAAGACCTTGAAGCTTTCTTT,CSASQQDLEAFF
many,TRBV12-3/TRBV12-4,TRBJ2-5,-,TGTGCCAGCAGTTTTCGAAGGGACCAAGAGACCCAGTACTTC,CASSFRRDQETQYF
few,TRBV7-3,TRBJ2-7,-,TGTGCCAGCAGCTTAGGGGGTACAGCAAACGAGCAGTACTTC,CASSLGGTANEQYF
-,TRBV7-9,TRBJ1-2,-,TGTGCCAGCAGCTTAGGGGAGGGCAGGAGCTATGGCTACACCTTC,CASSLGEGRSYGYTF
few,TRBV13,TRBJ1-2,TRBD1,TGTGCCAGCAGCTTAGCGACAGGGACTGACGGCTACACCTTC,CASSLATGTDGYTF
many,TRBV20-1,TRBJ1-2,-,TGCAGTGCGTACCCACAGGGAGGCTATGGCTACACCTTC,CSAYPQGGYGYTF
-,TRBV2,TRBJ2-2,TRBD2,TGTGCCAGCAGTGGAGACGGGACTAGCGGGGGGGCGAACACCGGGGAGCTGTTTTTT,CASSGDGTSGGANTGELFF
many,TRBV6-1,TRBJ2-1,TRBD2,TGTGCCAGCAGTAAACTAGCGGGAGTTTATAATGAGCAGTTCTTC,CASSKLAGVYNEQFF
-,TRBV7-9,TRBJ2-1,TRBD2,TGTGCCAGCAGCGCTCGGGGGGGGGCTGATGAGCAGTTCTTC,CASSARGGADEQFF
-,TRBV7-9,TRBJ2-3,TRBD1,TGTGCCAGCAGCTCAGACAGGGTGGCACGCACAGATACGCAGTATTTT,CASSSDRVARTDTQYF
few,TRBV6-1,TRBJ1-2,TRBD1,TGTGCCAGCAGCCGACCTTTCTCCGGACAGGTCAATGGCTACACCTTC,CASSRPFSGQVNGYTF
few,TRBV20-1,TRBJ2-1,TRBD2,TGCAGTGCTAGAGAGTGGGCGGGAGGGCCGAATGAGCAGTTCTTC,CSAREWAGGPNEQFF
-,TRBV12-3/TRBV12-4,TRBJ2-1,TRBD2,TGTGCCAGCAGTTCGACTAGCGCTTCCTACAATGAGCAGTTCTTC,CASSSTSASYNEQFF
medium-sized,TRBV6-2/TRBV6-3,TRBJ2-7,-,TGTGCCAGCAGCCCTCAGTGGGGTTACGAGCAGTACTTC,CASSPQWGYEQYF